The rows below give T cell receptor beta chains drawn from one sample of a study of shared clonotypes between healthy human individuals. This table comes from immunoSEQ multiplex PCR, and its TCRdb copy is limited to in-frame clones, with some not included. The table lists millions of clones, about 92% of them singletons, with under 2% in the top ten. What was sequenced was naive CD8+ T cells from PBMCs. Source of these receptors: a man younger than 35 in good health. Some clones in this sample may be carry-over from other donors' samples. CDR3s include the opening cysteine and the closing phenylalanine or tryptophan. The D gene is left open where the match is weak. Expanded clones get a size class; other rows say once, few or many, or leave the size out.

d_call j_call v_call clone_size cdr3_aa cdr3_nt
TRBD2 TRBJ2-3 TRBV2 NA CASRTSGYPTSTDTQYF TGTGCCAGCAGGACTAGCGGATATCCAACTAGCACAGATACGCAGTATTTT
NA TRBJ2-7 TRBV11-2 NA CASSPGPVYEQYF TGTGCCAGCAGCCCGGGGCCGGTATACGAGCAGTACTTC
TRBD2 TRBJ2-1 TRBV7-9 NA CASSFGEGLNEQFF TGTGCCAGCAGCTTCGGGGAGGGCCTGAATGAGCAGTTCTTC
NA TRBJ1-5 TRBV6-5 NA CASSPRPGEQPQHF TGTGCCAGCAGCCCACGGCCAGGAGAACAGCCCCAGCATTTT
TRBD1 TRBJ1-5 TRBV13 once CASSPGTALNQPQHF TGTGCCAGCAGCCCAGGGACAGCTCTCAATCAGCCCCAGCATTTT
NA TRBJ2-7 TRBV2 NA CASVGGPSRYEGEQYF TGTGCCAGCGTCGGCGGCCCCTCCCGATATGAGGGCGAGCAGTACTTC
NA TRBJ2-1 TRBV5-6 NA CASSLERRDEQFF TGTGCCAGCAGCTTGGAAAGGAGGGATGAGCAGTTCTTC
NA TRBJ2-1 TRBV7-9 NA CASNTLGVHNEQFF TGTGCCAGCAACACCCTGGGAGTGCACAATGAGCAGTTCTTC
NA TRBJ2-2 TRBV6-5 NA CASSSQVVWPTGELFF TGTGCCAGCAGTTCCCAAGTCGTGTGGCCCACCGGGGAGCTGTTTTTT
NA TRBJ2-1 TRBV19 NA CAIAGFDGGEQFF TGTGCCATTGCGGGGTTTGACGGCGGTGAGCAGTTCTTC
NA TRBJ1-2 TRBV9 once CASSPNRNLPSYGYTF TGTGCCAGCAGCCCTAATCGGAACCTGCCCTCATATGGCTACACCTTC
NA TRBJ2-3 TRBV12-5 NA CASGETADTQYF TGTGCTAGTGGGGAGACAGCGGATACGCAGTATTTT
NA TRBJ1-2 TRBV27 NA CASSLFQGRGGGYTF TGTGCCAGCAGTTTATTCCAGGGGCGGGGAGGTGGCTACACCTTC
NA TRBJ2-7 TRBV9 NA CASSGRGSTLEQYF TGTGCCAGCAGCGGGCGGGGATCCACCCTTGAGCAGTACTTC
NA TRBJ1-2 TRBV6-1 NA CASSEARWGTNYGYTF TGTGCCAGCAGTGAAGCGCGATGGGGAACAAACTATGGCTACACCTTC
NA TRBJ2-3 TRBV18 NA CASSPSRLRTDTQYF TGTGCCAGCTCACCGTCCCGCCTCCGCACAGATACGCAGTATTTT
TRBD1 TRBJ1-2 TRBV28 NA CASSLAGQGDYGYTF TGTGCCAGCAGTTTAGCGGGACAGGGAGACTATGGCTACACCTTC
NA TRBJ2-2 TRBV27 NA CASSSTWYLGGELFF TGTGCCAGCAGTTCGACTTGGTATCTCGGCGGGGAGCTGTTTTTT
NA TRBJ2-3 TRBV15 NA CATELPDSDTQYF TGTGCCACAGAACTACCAGACTCAGATACGCAGTATTTT
TRBD2 TRBJ2-3 TRBV19 NA CASNPSGSLDTQYF TGTGCCAGCAACCCTAGCGGGAGCCTGGATACGCAGTATTTT
TRBD1 TRBJ2-7 TRBV7-9 NA CASSLGPGGFSSYEQYF TGTGCCAGCAGCTTAGGGCCAGGGGGATTCAGCTCCTACGAGCAGTACTTC
NA TRBJ2-1 TRBV13 once CASRGLGNEQFF TGTGCCAGCAGGGGCTTAGGAAATGAGCAGTTCTTC
NA TRBJ2-7 TRBV27 NA CASSFGGLYEQYF TGTGCCAGCAGTTTCGGGGGCCTCTACGAGCAGTACTTC
NA TRBJ2-1 TRBV11-2 NA CASSLGRATRQALNDEQFF TGTGCCAGCAGCTTAGGGCGGGCTACCCGACAGGCTCTGAACGATGAGCAGTTCTTC
NA TRBJ2-1 TRBV9 once CASSVSKNEQFF TGTGCCAGCAGCGTATCTAAGAATGAGCAGTTCTTC
NA TRBJ2-3 TRBV5-6 NA CASSFGESDTQYF TGTGCCAGCAGCTTTGGGGAGTCAGATACGCAGTATTTT
NA TRBJ2-3 TRBV19 NA CASSMTRRGDTQYF TGTGCCAGTAGTATGACCCGAAGGGGGGATACGCAGTATTTT
NA TRBJ1-1 TRBV10-1 NA CASSDPGEGTEAFF TGCGCCAGCAGTGACCCAGGGGAGGGGACTGAAGCTTTCTTT
NA TRBJ1-5 TRBV27 NA CASSLQGNQPQHF TGTGCCAGCAGTTTGCAGGGGAATCAGCCTCAGCATTTT
NA TRBJ2-3 TRBV6-5 NA CASSLQPVPTTDTQYF TGTGCCAGCAGTTTGCAGCCGGTACCTACCACAGATACGCAGTATTTT
NA TRBJ1-4 TRBV9 NA CASSAGGDTNEKLFF TGTGCCAGCAGCGCCGGAGGAGATACGAATGAAAAACTGTTTTTT
NA TRBJ2-3 TRBV7-6 NA CASSFVTTDTQYF TGTGCCAGCAGCTTTGTCACCACAGATACGCAGTATTTT
TRBD2 TRBJ2-7 TRBV5-1 NA CASSVIGLAGDSYEQYF TGCGCCAGCAGCGTTATCGGACTAGCGGGAGACTCCTACGAGCAGTACTTC
TRBD1 TRBJ2-1 TRBV28 NA CASRARGQGTYNEQFF TGTGCCAGCAGGGCTCGGGGACAGGGGACCTACAATGAGCAGTTCTTC
NA TRBJ1-4 TRBV9 NA CASSVGGSNEKLFF TGTGCCAGCAGCGTAGGGGGATCTAATGAAAAACTGTTTTTT
NA TRBJ1-1 TRBV28 NA CASSLTGQMNTEAFF TGTGCCAGCAGTTTAACGGGGCAAATGAACACTGAAGCTTTCTTT
NA TRBJ2-7 TRBV5-6 NA CASSLTGSREQYF TGTGCCAGCAGCTTGACAGGGTCACGCGAGCAGTACTTC
TRBD1 TRBJ2-7 TRBV5-1 NA CASSFDRGTYEQYF TGCGCCAGCAGCTTCGACAGGGGAACCTACGAGCAGTACTTC
NA TRBJ2-4 TRBV7-8 NA CASSSEMAGMSIQYF TGTGCCAGCAGCTCAGAAATGGCGGGAATGAGCATTCAGTACTTC
NA TRBJ2-2 TRBV11-2 NA CASSHPPGASITGELFF TGTGCCAGCAGCCACCCCCCCGGGGCCAGCATCACCGGGGAGCTGTTTTTT
NA TRBJ1-5 TRBV5-8 NA CASTVSNQPQHF TGTGCCAGCACCGTCTCAAATCAGCCCCAGCATTTT
NA TRBJ2-1 TRBV6-5 once CASSSGPRNEQFF TGTGCCAGCAGTTCGGGACCTCGAAATGAGCAGTTCTTC
TRBD1 TRBJ2-7 TRBV5-4 NA CASSPGTGMNLRLGEQYF TGTGCCAGCAGCCCCGGGACAGGAATGAACCTACGCCTGGGAGAGCAGTACTTC
NA TRBJ2-5 TRBV23-1 NA CASSHDGTEMREETQYF TGCGCCAGCAGTCACGACGGGACGGAGATGAGGGAGGAGACCCAGTACTTC
TRBD1 TRBJ2-7 TRBV7-8 NA CASSQLTGVSEEQYF TGTGCCAGCAGCCAACTGACAGGGGTCTCGGAGGAGCAGTACTTC
NA TRBJ1-2 TRBV7-2 once CASSPTPTDYGYTF TGTGCCAGCAGCCCCACCCCGACAGACTATGGCTACACCTTC
NA TRBJ2-5 TRBV4-1 NA CASSQVGQSETQYF TGCGCCAGCAGCCAAGTAGGACAGTCCGAGACCCAGTACTTC
NA TRBJ2-7 TRBV5-1 once CASSPPSTGRSSYEQYF TGCGCCAGCAGCCCCCCCTCTACAGGGAGGTCCTCCTACGAGCAGTACTTC
TRBD2 TRBJ2-5 TRBV7-6 NA CASSLGTSVWETQYF TGTGCCAGCAGCTTAGGGACTAGCGTTTGGGAGACCCAGTACTTC
TRBD2 TRBJ2-5 TRBV9 NA CASSVGVAGVLETQYF TGTGCCAGCAGCGTAGGGGTAGCGGGAGTTTTGGAGACCCAGTACTTC
NA TRBJ2-7 TRBV6-1 NA CASSEIGLAYEQYF TGTGCCAGCAGTGAAATCGGTCTCGCCTACGAGCAGTACTTC
TRBD2 TRBJ2-7 TRBV27 NA CASRTRLAVNYEQYF TGTGCCAGCAGGACCCGCCTAGCGGTTAACTACGAGCAGTACTTC
TRBD1 TRBJ2-5 TRBV7-9 NA CASSTRTGAGETQYF TGTGCCAGCAGCACCCGAACAGGGGCGGGAGAGACCCAGTACTTC